This paragraph covers one T cell receptor (beta chain) sequence. This CDR3 has 13 amino acids. V was cut by 4 bases and J by 0 bases, with 7 bases left in between. Germline V gene lookup returns CDR1 SGHRS and CDR2 YFSETQ. Alongside a J-beta primer mix, a sample-barcoded 5' primer served in a second PCR lasting 7 to 11 cycles. TCRdb re-analysed the 5' RACE reads in MiXCR, keeping a single row per CDR3 protein. There are about 730,000 distinct CDR3 sequences in the sample; 35% to 45% occur only once, and more than 20% lies in the top ten. The data were taken from a study of blood T cells in healthy people across ages.

The J gene is TRBJ2-5, the V gene TRBV5-1; D is uncertain. The TCR originated in a woman aged 60-75 years in good health. The sample taken for sequencing was blood. CDR3 bases: TGCGCCAGCAGCACGGAGTACCAAGAGACCCAGTACTTC. It translates to CASSTEYQETQYF.